This is a list of T cell receptor beta chains from one sample in a study of blood T cells in healthy people across ages. TCRdb ran MiXCR on the 5' RACE reads and lists one entry per CDR3 protein. This sample yields some 1.4 million distinct CDR3 sequences, of which about 40% are seen a single time; roughly 7.9% belongs to the top ten. Material: blood. The receptors were sampled from a woman younger than 30 in good health. The CDR3 runs from the conserved cysteine through the conserved F or W. The D gene is left open where the match is weak. The size field is filled for only some rows; it gives once, few, many or a size class.

few,TRBV29-1,-,TRBJ1-4,TGCAGCGTTTATCCGGGGTCTAATGAAAAACTGTTTTTT,CSVYPGSNEKLFF
few,TRBV4-1,TRBD2,TRBJ2-7,TGCGCCAGCAGCCAAGAGTCCTCACGGACTAGCGGGAGGAACGAGCAGTACTTC,CASSQESSRTSGRNEQYF
-,TRBV3-1,-,TRBJ1-2,TGTGCCAGCAGCCCCTTTACAGGGCCCTATGGCTACACCTTC,CASSPFTGPYGYTF
-,TRBV28,-,TRBJ1-2,TGTGCCAGCCAAAGAGGCGGGGGAAACTATGGCTACACCTTC,CASQRGGGNYGYTF
-,TRBV12-3/TRBV12-4,-,TRBJ2-1,TGTGCCAGCAGTTTAGCCCCCAGCCAGTACAATGAGCAGTTCTTC,CASSLAPSQYNEQFF
few,TRBV6-2/TRBV6-3,-,TRBJ1-1,TGTGCTACCGGACGTTCGGGAGGCACTGAAGCTTTCTTT,CATGRSGGTEAFF
-,TRBV24-1,TRBD2,TRBJ2-5,TGTGCCACCAGTACCCGAGCGGGAAGTCAAGAGACCCAGTACTTC,CATSTRAGSQETQYF
-,TRBV20-1,TRBD2,TRBJ2-5,TGCAGTGCTAGAGATTTTGGCTCTAGCGGGGGGGAAGGGGTACCACAAGAGACCCAGTACTTC,CSARDFGSSGGEGVPQETQYF
-,TRBV27,TRBD1,TRBJ1-2,TGTGCCAGCAGCACCTTACAGGGGAGTTACTATGGCTACACCTTC,CASSTLQGSYYGYTF
-,TRBV4-2,-,TRBJ1-2,TGTGCCAGCAGCCATGATAAGGCCGGGCCCTATGGCTACACCTTC,CASSHDKAGPYGYTF
few,TRBV7-2,-,TRBJ2-7,TGTGCCAGCAGCTTAGGTCCCCCCGTAAGCTCCTACGAGCAGTACTTC,CASSLGPPVSSYEQYF
-,TRBV6-5,TRBD2,TRBJ2-1,TGTGCCAGCAGTTACTCGAGCGAGGGACTAGCGGACCACAATGAGCAGTTCTTC,CASSYSSEGLADHNEQFF
-,TRBV14,TRBD2,TRBJ2-1,TGTGCCAGCAGCCAGCCGGGACTACACTATCGTGAGCAGTTCTTC,CASSQPGLHYREQFF
few,TRBV29-1,-,TRBJ2-5,TGCAGCGCTGTGAAGGGTAGACAAGAGACCCAGTACTTC,CSAVKGRQETQYF
few,TRBV5-1,TRBD1,TRBJ2-6,TGCGCCAGCACAAAGACAGGGGTCGGGGCCAACGTCCTGACTTTC,CASTKTGVGANVLTF
once,TRBV20-1,TRBD2,TRBJ2-3,TGCAGTGCCGAACCCCTAGCGGGGGGCACAGATACGCAGTATTTT,CSAEPLAGGTDTQYF
-,TRBV15,TRBD2,TRBJ2-1,TGTGCCACCAGCAGAGATGCGCGGGGGGCTCACAATGAGCAGTTCTTC,CATSRDARGAHNEQFF
-,TRBV7-9,-,TRBJ2-1,TGTGCCAGCAGCCGGCCCTACTCATCGGCCAATGAGCAGTTCTTC,CASSRPYSSANEQFF
few,TRBV12-3/TRBV12-4,TRBD1,TRBJ2-7,TGTGCCAGCAGTAAAGGGACAGGGAACCCCTACGAGCAGTACTTC,CASSKGTGNPYEQYF
-,TRBV5-1,TRBD2,TRBJ2-3,TGCGCCAGCAGTCTCGCCGGACTAGCGGGGGCCCCGTCGGATACGCAGTATTTT,CASSLAGLAGAPSDTQYF
-,TRBV5-5,-,TRBJ1-5,TGTACCAGCAGCCTCAGGCCCCAGCATTTT,CTSSLRPQHF
-,TRBV4-1,TRBD2,TRBJ2-4,TGCGCCAGCAGCCAAGTTTGGGAGGGGACGGATAAGTACTTC,CASSQVWEGTDKYF
-,TRBV20-1,-,TRBJ2-7,TGCAGTGCTAGTGGGCTAGTCTACGAGCAGTACTTC,CSASGLVYEQYF
-,TRBV30,-,TRBJ2-1,TGTGCCTGGAGTGTCATCCTAGTTTCAGATGAGCAGTTCTTC,CAWSVILVSDEQFF
-,TRBV28,-,TRBJ1-2,TGTGCCAGCACCGAGAAGCCTGGTAGGGGGAACTATGGCTACACCTTC,CASTEKPGRGNYGYTF
few,TRBV9,-,TRBJ2-5,TGTGCCAGCAGCGTAGATTGGGAGACCCAGTACTTC,CASSVDWETQYF
few,TRBV12-3/TRBV12-4,-,TRBJ1-6,TGTGCCAGCAGTTTGGGGCCCTATAATTCACCCCTCCACTTT,CASSLGPYNSPLHF
once,TRBV2,TRBD2,TRBJ2-1,TGTGCCAGCAGTGATCGACTAGCGGGAGCCGGTGAGCAGTTCTTC,CASSDRLAGAGEQFF
few,TRBV3-1,TRBD2,TRBJ2-1,TGTGCCAGCAGCCAAGATCGAGGACTAGAGGGCAATGAGCAGTTCTTC,CASSQDRGLEGNEQFF
-,TRBV12-5,TRBD2,TRBJ2-7,TGTGCTAGTGGTTTGGCGGGACTAGCGGAATACGAGCAGTACTTC,CASGLAGLAEYEQYF
-,TRBV4-1,TRBD2,TRBJ2-1,TGCGCCAGCAGCCAAGATCCCCTAGCGGAGTACAATGAGCAGTTCTTC,CASSQDPLAEYNEQFF
-,TRBV3-1,TRBD1,TRBJ2-3,TGTGCCAGCAGCCGAGAAAAAGGGACAGGGGCGGGAGATACGCAGTATTTT,CASSREKGTGAGDTQYF
-,TRBV7-9,TRBD2,TRBJ2-7,TGTGCCAGCAGTCTATATGGGGCTAGCGGCTTCTACGAGCAGTACTTC,CASSLYGASGFYEQYF
-,TRBV27,-,TRBJ2-1,TGTGCCAGCAGCTTTCGCAAGGGGCGGGATGAGCAGTTCTTC,CASSFRKGRDEQFF